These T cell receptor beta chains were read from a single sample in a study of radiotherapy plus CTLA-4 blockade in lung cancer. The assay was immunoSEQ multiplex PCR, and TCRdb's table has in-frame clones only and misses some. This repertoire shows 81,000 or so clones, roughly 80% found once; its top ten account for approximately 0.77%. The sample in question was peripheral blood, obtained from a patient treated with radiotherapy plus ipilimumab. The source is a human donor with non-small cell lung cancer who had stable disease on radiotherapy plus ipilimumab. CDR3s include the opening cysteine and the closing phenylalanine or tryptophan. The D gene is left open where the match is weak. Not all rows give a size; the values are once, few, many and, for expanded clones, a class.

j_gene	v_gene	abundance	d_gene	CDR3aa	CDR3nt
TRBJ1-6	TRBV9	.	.	CASSVYDNSPLHF	TGTGCCAGCAGCGTCTACGATAATTCACCCCTCCACTTT
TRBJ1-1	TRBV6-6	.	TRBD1	CASSQTGKPTEAFF	TGTGCCAGCAGTCAGACAGGGAAACCCACTGAAGCTTTCTTT
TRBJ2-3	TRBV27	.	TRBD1	CASSLDRANTDTQYF	TGTGCCAGCAGCCTGGACAGGGCGAACACAGATACGCAGTATTTT
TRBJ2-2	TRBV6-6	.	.	CASSWGGRKAGELFF	TGTGCCAGCTCTTGGGGGGGGCGTAAGGCCGGGGAGCTGTTTTTT
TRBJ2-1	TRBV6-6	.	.	CASSSAKYNEQFF	TGTGCCAGCAGTTCGGCCAAGTACAATGAGCAGTTCTTC
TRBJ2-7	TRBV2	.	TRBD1	CASNRAGGLQYF	TGTGCCAGCAACCGGGCAGGGGGCCTGCAGTACTTC
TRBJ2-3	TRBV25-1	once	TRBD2	CASSQPLAGFGNTQYF	TGTGCCAGCAGCCAACCTCTAGCGGGGTTTGGAAATACGCAGTATTTT
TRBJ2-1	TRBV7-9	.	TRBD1	CASSLDTGAWGYNEQFF	TGTGCCAGCAGCTTAGACACAGGGGCGTGGGGTTACAATGAGCAGTTCTTC
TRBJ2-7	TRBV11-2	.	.	CASSLGSGRGEQYF	TGTGCCAGCAGCTTAGGATCGGGCCGGGGGGAGCAGTACTTC
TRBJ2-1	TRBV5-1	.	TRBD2	CASSFDGTRGFF	TGCGCCAGCAGCTTTGACGGGACTAGGGGGTTCTTC
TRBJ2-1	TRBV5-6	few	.	CASSSDSFSYNEQFF	TGTGCCAGCAGCTCCGACTCCTTCTCCTACAATGAGCAGTTCTTC
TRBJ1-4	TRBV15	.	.	CATYDGEDEKLFF	TGTGCCACCTACGATGGGGAGGATGAAAAACTGTTTTTT
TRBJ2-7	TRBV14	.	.	CASSQRGQPIYEQYF	TGTGCCAGCAGCCAAAGAGGGCAACCGATCTACGAGCAGTACTTC
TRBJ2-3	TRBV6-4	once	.	CASSDLTTDTQYF	TGTGCCAGCAGTGACCTCACCACAGATACGCAGTATTTT
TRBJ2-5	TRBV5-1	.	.	CASSYLGGAVGETQYF	TGCGCCAGCAGTTACTTGGGCGGGGCGGTTGGAGAGACCCAGTACTTC
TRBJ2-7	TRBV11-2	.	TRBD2	CASSLTAGEYF	TGTGCCAGCAGCTTGACGGCGGGAGAGTACTTC
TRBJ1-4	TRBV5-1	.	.	CASSPQATNEKLFF	TGCGCCAGCAGTCCGCAGGCGACTAATGAAAAACTGTTTTTT
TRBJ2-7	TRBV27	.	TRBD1	CASSSHLVDRVKEQYF	TGTGCCAGCAGTTCCCACCTCGTGGACAGGGTGAAGGAGCAGTACTTC
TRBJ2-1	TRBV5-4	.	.	CASSLQGSYNEQFF	TGTGCCAGCAGCTTGCAAGGGTCCTACAATGAGCAGTTCTTC
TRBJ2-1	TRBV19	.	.	CASNLDRSSYNEQFF	TGTGCCAGTAACCTAGACAGGAGCTCCTACAATGAGCAGTTCTTC
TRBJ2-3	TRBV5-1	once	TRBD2	CASSPSGTSGRATDTQYF	TGCGCCAGCAGCCCCTCCGGGACTAGCGGGAGAGCCACAGATACGCAGTATTTT
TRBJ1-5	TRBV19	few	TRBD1	CASSINRDRNQPQHF	TGTGCCAGTAGTATAAACCGGGACAGGAATCAGCCCCAGCATTTT
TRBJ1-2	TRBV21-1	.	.	CASSSPSDRGCCYGYTF	TGTGCCAGCAGCTCTCCCTCGGACAGGGGGTGCTGCTATGGCTACACCTTC
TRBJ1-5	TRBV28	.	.	CVSSTQGKPQHF	TGTGTCAGCAGTACACAGGGTAAGCCCCAGCATTTT
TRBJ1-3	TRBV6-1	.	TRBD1	CASTRDSISGNTIYF	TGTGCCAGCACCCGGGACAGTATCTCTGGAAACACCATATATTTT
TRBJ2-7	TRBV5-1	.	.	CASSLGGAGREQYF	TGCGCCAGCAGCCTGGGGGGCGCAGGCCGCGAGCAGTACTTC
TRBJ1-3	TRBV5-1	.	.	CASSLWGPDSGNTIYF	TGCGCCAGCAGCTTGTGGGGCCCCGACTCTGGAAACACCATATATTTT
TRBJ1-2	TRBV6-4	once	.	CASSTGTGGYGYTF	TGTGCCAGCAGTACCGGGACGGGTGGCTATGGCTACACCTTC
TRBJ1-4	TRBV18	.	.	CASSPSLVEEGKLFF	TGTGCCAGCTCACCCTCGTTGGTTGAGGAGGGAAAACTGTTTTTT
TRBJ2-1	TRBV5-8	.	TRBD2	CASSRTSLHNEQFF	TGTGCCAGCAGCCGGACTAGCCTCCACAATGAGCAGTTCTTC
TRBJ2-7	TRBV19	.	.	CASSIGGHKQNEQYF	TGTGCCAGTAGTATAGGGGGACATAAACAAAACGAGCAGTACTTC
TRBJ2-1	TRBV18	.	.	CASSRGLEQFF	TGTGCCAGCTCCCGGGGGCTGGAGCAGTTCTTC
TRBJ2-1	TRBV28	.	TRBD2	CASSLWPSGRSSEQFF	TGTGCCAGCAGTTTATGGCCTAGCGGGAGGTCTAGTGAGCAGTTCTTC
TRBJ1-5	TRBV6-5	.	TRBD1	CASSVSGTGNQPQHF	TGTGCCAGCAGTGTCAGTGGGACAGGGAATCAGCCCCAGCATTTT
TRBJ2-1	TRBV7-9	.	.	CATSRGEQFF	TGTGCCACCAGCCGGGGTGAGCAGTTCTTC
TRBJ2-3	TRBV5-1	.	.	CASSRQEDTQYF	TGCGCCAGCAGCCGCCAGGAAGATACGCAGTATTTT
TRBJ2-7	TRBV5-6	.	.	CASSLWRSGLQYF	TGTGCCAGCAGCTTGTGGAGGTCCGGACTGCAGTACTTC
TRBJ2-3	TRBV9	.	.	CASSVEGTQYF	TGTGCCAGCAGCGTAGAGGGTACGCAGTATTTT
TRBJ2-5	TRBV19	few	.	CASSTEDSVTQYF	TGTGCCAGTAGTACCGAAGACAGTGTGACCCAGTACTTC
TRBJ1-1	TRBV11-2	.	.	CASSRGTASTEAFF	TGTGCCAGCAGCAGAGGGACGGCGAGCACTGAAGCTTTCTTT